Below, 32 T cell receptor beta chains from the same sample are listed, as sequenced in a study of response to subunit inactivated influenza vaccine. TCRdb itself ran the RT-PCR reads through MiXCR, one entry per CDR3 protein. The sample lists a few hundred thousand distinct CDR3 sequences, around 15% occurring once. This specimen was PBMCs from blood, taken about 11 days after vaccination. Source of these receptors: a man aged 50 or older who received an inactivated influenza vaccine.

This clonotype was seen a handful of times. The genes are TRBV29-1 and TRBJ2-5, with D hard to call. CDR1 and CDR2 from the germline V gene are SQVTM and ANQGSEA. Between the trimmed V and J ends, which lost 3 bases and 7 bases, there was a span of 12 bases. The CDR3 spans 12 residues. The CDR3 bases are TGCAGCGTTGACGACCCGCCAGGGACCCAGTACTTC. Protein product: CSVDDPPGTQYF.

This sequence joins TRBV25-1 and TRBJ2-7, with TRBD1 identical over 9 bases. Germline loops: CDR1 MGHDK, CDR2 SYGVNS. V trimming: 5 bases; J trimming: 3 bases; junction bases outside the gene matches: 8. The CDR3 covers 15 residues. The CDR3 bases are TGTGCCAGCAGTCCCGGGGGGACAGGGTTCTACGAGCAGTACTTC. Amino acids: CASSPGGTGFYEQYF.

This sequence joins TRBV5-6 and TRBJ2-2; D not resolved. Per germline, CDR1 SGHDT and CDR2 YYEEEE. CDR3 length: 16 residues. The V end was cut by 2 bases, the J end by 0 bases, with 11 bases between. This CDR3 is CASSLLTVANTGELFF. The CDR3 nucleotides read TGTGCCAGCAGCTTACTCACGGTGGCGAACACCGGGGAGCTGTTTTTT.

In this sample, this clonotype turned up many times. This chain joins TRBV7-9 and TRBJ2-7; 7 nucleotides align to TRBD2. Trimming at V came to 5 bases and at J to 6 bases, leaving 10 bases not matched to a gene. This CDR3 is 14 amino acids long. Germline V CDR1 and CDR2: SEHNR, FQNEAQ (reference sequence). The CDR3 loop reads CASSLSGTNSEQYF. Here the CDR3 DNA reads TGTGCCAGCAGCCTTTCCGGGACTAACAGCGAGCAGTACTTC. Variable domain in full (rest from reference TRBV7-9 and TRBJ2-7): DTGVSQNPRHKITKRGQNVTFRCDPISEHNRLYWYRQTLGQGPEFLTYFQNEAQLEKSRLLSDRFSAERPKGSFSTLEIQRTEQGDSAMYLCASSLSGTNSEQYFGPGTRLTVT.

A word on this clonotype: One end of the junction varies from germline; a read error may be responsible. This chain connects TRBV11-1 to TRBJ2-1; possible D gene TRBD2, 7 bases. The CDR3 has 12 residues. Germline V lookup: CDR1 SGHAT, CDR2 FQDESV (reference sequence). The CDR3, as DNA: TGTGCCAGCAGCTTAGAGGGGGACTATGGCGTGTTC. It specifies CASSLEGDYGVF. Drawing the rest from reference TRBV11-1 and TRBJ2-1, the complete variable domain is EAEVAQSPRYKITEKSQAVAFWCDPISGHATLYWYRQILGQGPELLVQFQDESVVDDSQLPKDRFSAERLKGVDSTLKIQPAELGDSAMYLCASSLEGDYGVFGPGTRLTVL.

This sequence joins TRBV5-1 and TRBJ2-4; 9 bases are a match to TRBD1. CDR3 length: 12 residues. Unmatched junction bases numbered 4, after V lost 0 bases and J lost 15 bases. Per the germline V gene, CDR1 is SGHRS and CDR2 is YFSETQ. The CDR3 DNA reads TGCGCCAGCAGCTTGGAGGGACAGGGACGGTACTTC. As protein: CASSLEGQGRYF.

The V and J genes are TRBV11-2 and TRBJ1-5; 8 positions match TRBD1. With V trimmed by 1 base and J by 2 bases, 1 base remained unmatched. Germline CDR1 reads SGHAT; CDR2 reads FQNNGV. The CDR3 has 15 residues. Here the CDR3 reads CASSLGGQGNQPQHF. The CDR3 DNA reads as TGTGCCAGCAGCTTAGGGGGACAGGGCAATCAGCCCCAGCATTTT.

J is TRBJ1-1 and V is TRBV29-1; possible D gene TRBD1, 5 bases. The CDR3 has 10 residues. The germline V and J ends were trimmed by 6 bases and 5 bases, with 7 bases remaining between them. Per the germline V gene, CDR1 is SQVTM and CDR2 is ANQGSEA. DNA of the CDR3: TGCAGCGTGTGGGGGACTGAAGCTTTCTTT. This codes for CSVWGTEAFF.

This clonotype occurred a few times. V and J are TRBV7-9 and TRBJ2-7; D unresolved. V was pared by 0 bases and J by 2 bases, with 8 bases between. Germline V gene sequence: CDR1 SEHNR, CDR2 FQNEAQ (reference sequence). This CDR3 is built from 14 residues. This CDR3 reads CASSLASRTYEQYF. The CDR3 coding sequence is TGTGCCAGCAGCTTAGCCAGTAGAACCTACGAGCAGTACTTC.

Only a few counts were recorded for this clonotype. This sequence joins TRBV12-3 or TRBV12-4 and TRBJ2-1; TRBD1 matches 8 bases. V shed 9 bases, J shed 9 bases, and the junction held 4 bases outside the gene matches. The CDR3 is 11 residues long. The CDR3 bases are TGTGCCAGTTTACAGGGGGGTGAGCAGTTCTTC. Its protein is CASLQGGEQFF.

The rearrangement uses TRBV28 and TRBJ2-7; D remains unclear. CDR1 and CDR2 (germline): MDHEN, SYDVKM. This CDR3 contains 13 residues. Trimming left V 2 bases short and J 6 bases short, with 11 bases between. The chain's CDR3 is CASSLSSLLEQYF. CDR3 bases: TGTGCCAGCAGTTTAAGCAGCCTCCTCGAGCAGTACTTC.

The gene calls are TRBV2 and TRBJ2-7; D might be TRBD1 (5 bases). With 3 bases removed from V and 5 bases from J, the gap between germline ends came to 17 bases. Germline V gene lookup returns CDR1 SNHLY and CDR2 FYNNEI. CDR3 size: 15 residues. This CDR3 reads CASSDRARALHEQYF. The DNA for the CDR3 is TGTGCCAGCAGTGACAGGGCAAGGGCCCTGCACGAGCAGTACTTC.

This clonotype was detected only a few times. The rearrangement links TRBV20-1 to TRBJ1-6, with D maybe TRBD1 (6 bases). This CDR3 is 12 amino acids long. Germline CDR1 DFQATT, CDR2 SNEGSKA (reference sequence). CDR3 in amino acids: CSLTGGDSPLHF. The CDR3 bases are TGCAGCCTAACGGGGGGCGATTCACCCCTCCACTTT.

This clonotype showed up just a few times. The V gene is TRBV6-2 or TRBV6-3, the J gene TRBJ1-1, with D possibly matching TRBD1 (6 bases). The V gene's germline CDR1 is MNHEY and CDR2 SVGEGT. V lost 2 bases, J lost 1 base, and 11 bases lay in between. The CDR3 is made up of 15 amino acids. CDR3 region: CASSYPQGRNTEAFF. CDR3 nucleotide sequence: TGTGCCAGCAGTTACCCCCAGGGGCGGAACACTGAAGCTTTCTTT.

This clonotype was seen just once. The CDR3 DNA reads TGTGCCAGCAGCGGATTAGCGGGAGGACTTGTCCAAGAGACCCAGTACTTC. Protein product: CASSGLAGGLVQETQYF. V usage is TRBV7-9 and J usage is TRBJ2-5; 10 bases align to TRBD2. Germline-derived CDR1 and CDR2 are SEHNR and FQNEAQ (reference sequence). The CDR3 covers 17 residues. The V gene end was trimmed by 5 bases and the J gene end by 1 base; junction bases not matched to a gene: 10.

The table lists this clonotype with a few counts. This chain joins TRBV4-3 and TRBJ1-1; D gene unclear. The ends were cut back, 3 bases at V and 2 bases at J, with 16 bases in the middle. CDR1 and CDR2 from the germline V gene are LGHNA and YSLEER. The CDR3 loop spans 16 amino acids. CDR3 residues: CASSHAMGSGNTEAFF. The CDR3 nucleotides are TGCGCCAGCAGCCACGCCATGGGATCAGGTAACACTGAAGCTTTCTTT.

The chain employs TRBV19 and TRBJ2-3; TRBD2 matches at 7 bases. The CDR3 is 15 amino acids. Trimming cost V 4 bases and J 0 bases; bases outside gene matches: 4. Germline CDR1 is LNHDA and CDR2 is SQIVND (reference sequence). The CDR3 sequence: CASSKTSWSTDTQYF. The CDR3, as DNA: TGTGCCAGTAGTAAGACTAGCTGGAGCACAGATACGCAGTATTTT. The full variable domain, completed using reference TRBV19 and TRBJ2-3, is DGGITQSPKYLFRKEGQNVTLSCEQNLNHDAMYWYRQDPGQGLRLIYYSQIVNDFQKGDIAEGYSVSREKKESFPLTVTSAQKNPTAFYLCASSKTSWSTDTQYFGPGTRLTVL.

In this sample, this clonotype turned up a few times. The rearrangement joins TRBV15 to TRBJ2-2; a possible D gene is TRBD2 (5 bases). Deletions cut 6 bases from V and 6 bases from J, with 11 bases between. CDR1 and CDR2 (germline): LNHNV, YYDKDF (reference sequence). The CDR3 has 13 amino acids. CDR3 sequence reads: CATRRLHAGELFF. The CDR3 coding sequence is TGTGCCACCAGGAGACTACACGCCGGGGAGCTGTTTTTT.

The rearrangement joins TRBV11-1 to TRBJ2-6; TRBD1 matches 7 bases. Germline V gene data show CDR1 as SGHAT and CDR2 as FQDESV (reference sequence). The CDR3 spans 18 residues. V trimming: 5 bases; J trimming: 2 bases; junction bases outside the gene matches: 12. DNA of the CDR3: TGTGCCAGCAGCCCGCGGACAGGCGAAGGAACTGGGGCCAACGTCCTGACTTTC. This codes for CASSPRTGEGTGANVLTF.

This clonotype was detected only a few times. The chain combines TRBV4-3 with TRBJ2-1; possibly TRBD2 for D (6 bases). The CDR3 contains 15 residues. The V end was cut by 0 bases, the J end by 8 bases, with 14 bases between. The germline V gene has CDR1 LGHNA and CDR2 YSLEER. The CDR3 sequence is CASSQEEVTRDEQFF. Here the CDR3 DNA reads TGCGCCAGCAGCCAAGAAGAGGTGACTAGGGATGAGCAGTTCTTC.

This clonotype was observed a few times. Here the CDR3 DNA reads TGTGCCAGCAGCAACAGGGTAGGGTACAATGAGCAGTTCTTC. It specifies CASSNRVGYNEQFF. V usage is TRBV7-2 and J usage is TRBJ2-1, with D possibly TRBD1 on 6 matching bases. Germline lookup yields CDR1 SGHTA and CDR2 FQGNSA. With 5 bases removed from V and 4 bases from J, the gap between germline ends came to 12 bases. This CDR3 is built from 14 residues.

This clonotype was picked up a small number of times. The chain is built from TRBV29-1 and TRBJ2-7, with 7 bases aligning to TRBD1. V dropped 4 bases and J dropped 3; count of bases not matched to a gene: 6. Germline values: CDR1 SQVTM, CDR2 ANQGSEA. This CDR3 is built from 13 residues. The chain's CDR3 is CSVVTGQYYEQYF. Written as DNA, the CDR3 is TGCAGCGTTGTGACGGGACAGTACTACGAGCAGTACTTC.

This chain uses TRBV7-2 with TRBJ1-2; 12 nucleotides agree with TRBD1. Germline V gene lookup returns CDR1 SGHTA and CDR2 FQGNSA. CDR3 length: 15 amino acids. J gave up 6 bases and V 5 bases, and 7 bases lay outside the gene matches. In nucleotides, the CDR3 is TGTGCCAGCAGCCCGCCGGGACAGGGGGCGGATGGCTACACCTTC. This encodes CASSPPGQGADGYTF.

The rearrangement joins TRBV3-1 to TRBJ2-3; TRBD1 matches at 7 bases. Germline CDR1 reads LGHDT; CDR2 reads YNNKEL (reference sequence). Trimming removed 3 bases from V and 6 bases from J; junction bases left unmatched: 12. This CDR3 is 16 amino acids long. CDR3 amino acids: CASSHPSGPQGDTQYF. DNA of the CDR3: TGTGCCAGCAGCCACCCATCGGGACCACAGGGGGATACGCAGTATTTT.

This clonotype came up many times. The chain recombines TRBV28 with TRBJ2-3, with TRBD1 matching 7 bases. With V trimmed by 9 bases and J by 1 base, 4 bases remained unmatched. Looked up from germline, CDR1 is MDHEN and CDR2 is SYDVKM. CDR3 length: 13 amino acids. CDR3: CASRDSRTDTQYF. DNA for the CDR3: TGTGCCAGTAGGGACAGTCGCACAGATACGCAGTATTTT.

The CDR3, as DNA: TGTGCCAGCAGACAAAAAGGCACAGGGATGAACACTGAAGCTTTCTTT. This codes for CASRQKGTGMNTEAFF. The rearrangement links TRBV27 to TRBJ1-1; tentatively, D is TRBD1 (6 bases). V was trimmed by 6 bases and J by 0 bases, leaving 17 bases between them. Germline lookup yields CDR1 MNHEY and CDR2 SMNVEV (reference sequence). CDR3 length equals 16 residues.

The chain carries TRBV4-2 and TRBJ2-2, with D perhaps matching TRBD2 (5 bases). From germline, CDR1 is LGHNA and CDR2 YNFKEQ. The CDR3 sequence is 17 residues long. V was pared by 0 bases and J by 3 bases, with 14 bases between. The CDR3 here is CASSQDQRRADTGELFF. CDR3 nucleotides: TGTGCCAGCAGCCAAGATCAACGGCGAGCGGACACCGGGGAGCTGTTTTTT.

This clonotype appeared a single time. This sequence joins TRBV20-1 and TRBJ1-1; TRBD1 might be the D (6 bases). Germline loops: CDR1 DFQATT, CDR2 SNEGSKA (reference sequence). V was cut by 6 bases and J by 1 base, with 15 bases left in between. This CDR3 is built from 14 residues. The CDR3 protein is CSAILTGTNTEAFF. CDR3 sequence (DNA): TGCAGTGCCATACTTACAGGGACGAACACTGAAGCTTTCTTT.

The chain has TRBV6-1 and TRBJ2-6; D not resolved. CDR3 length: 15 amino acids. Germline assignment: CDR1 MNHNS and CDR2 SASEGT. Trimming took off 5 bases at V and 0 bases at J, with 8 bases between the two ends. The CDR3 protein is CASSPVFSGANVLTF. CDR3 nucleotide sequence: TGTGCCAGCAGTCCTGTGTTCTCTGGGGCCAACGTCCTGACTTTC.

The gene calls are TRBV5-1 and TRBJ2-1; 16 nucleotides agree with TRBD2. Germline CDR1 reads SGHRS; CDR2 reads YFSETQ. The length of the CDR3 is 17 residues. The ends lost 4 bases at V and 8 bases at J; junction bases unmatched: 9. CDR3 nucleotides: TGCGCCAGCAGCAAGGGACTAGCGGGGGGGTCGGGCGATGAGCAGTTCTTC. Translated, it gives CASSKGLAGGSGDEQFF.

The table lists this clonotype with a few counts. V usage is TRBV18 and J usage is TRBJ2-1; TRBD2 agrees at 10 bases. Germline-derived CDR1 and CDR2 are KGHSH and LQKENI. The CDR3 runs to 17 residues. With V trimmed by 4 bases and J by 1 base, 7 bases remained unmatched. The CDR3 DNA reads TGTGCCAGCTCACGAGAGCGGGGGGGGCTATCCTACAATGAGCAGTTCTTC. Amino acids: CASSRERGGLSYNEQFF. The variable domain in full, with the rest retrieved from reference TRBV18 and TRBJ2-1, is NAGVMQNPRHLVRRRGQEARLRCSPMKGHSHVYWYRQLPEEGLKFMVYLQKENIIDESGMPKERFSAEFPKEGPSILRIQQVVRGDSAAYFCASSRERGGLSYNEQFFGPGTRLTVL.

The chain uses TRBV20-1 and TRBJ1-2; D is uncertain. V was trimmed by 4 bases and J by 0 bases, leaving 9 bases between them. The CDR3 loop spans 13 amino acids. From germline, CDR1 is DFQATT and CDR2 SNEGSKA (reference sequence). CDR3 residues: CSAIRTTNYGYTF. The DNA of the CDR3 is TGCAGTGCTATCCGAACTACTAACTATGGCTACACCTTC.